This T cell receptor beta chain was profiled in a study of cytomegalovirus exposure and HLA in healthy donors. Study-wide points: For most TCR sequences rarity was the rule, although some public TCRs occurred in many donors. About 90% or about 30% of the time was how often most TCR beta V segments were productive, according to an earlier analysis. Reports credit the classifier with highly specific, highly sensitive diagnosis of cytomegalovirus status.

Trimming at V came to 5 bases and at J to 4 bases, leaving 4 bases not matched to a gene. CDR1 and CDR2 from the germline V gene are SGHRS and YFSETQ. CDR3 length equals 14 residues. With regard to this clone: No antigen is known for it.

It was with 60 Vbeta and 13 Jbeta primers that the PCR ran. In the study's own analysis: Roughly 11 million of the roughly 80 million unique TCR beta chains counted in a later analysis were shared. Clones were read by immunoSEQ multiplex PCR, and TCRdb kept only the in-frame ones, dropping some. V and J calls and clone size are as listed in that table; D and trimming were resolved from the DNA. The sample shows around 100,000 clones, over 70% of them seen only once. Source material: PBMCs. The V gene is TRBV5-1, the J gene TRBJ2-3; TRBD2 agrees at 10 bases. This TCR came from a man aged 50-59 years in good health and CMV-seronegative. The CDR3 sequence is CASRGTSVADTQYF. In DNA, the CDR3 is TGCGCCAGCAGGGGGACTAGCGTCGCAGATACGCAGTATTTT.